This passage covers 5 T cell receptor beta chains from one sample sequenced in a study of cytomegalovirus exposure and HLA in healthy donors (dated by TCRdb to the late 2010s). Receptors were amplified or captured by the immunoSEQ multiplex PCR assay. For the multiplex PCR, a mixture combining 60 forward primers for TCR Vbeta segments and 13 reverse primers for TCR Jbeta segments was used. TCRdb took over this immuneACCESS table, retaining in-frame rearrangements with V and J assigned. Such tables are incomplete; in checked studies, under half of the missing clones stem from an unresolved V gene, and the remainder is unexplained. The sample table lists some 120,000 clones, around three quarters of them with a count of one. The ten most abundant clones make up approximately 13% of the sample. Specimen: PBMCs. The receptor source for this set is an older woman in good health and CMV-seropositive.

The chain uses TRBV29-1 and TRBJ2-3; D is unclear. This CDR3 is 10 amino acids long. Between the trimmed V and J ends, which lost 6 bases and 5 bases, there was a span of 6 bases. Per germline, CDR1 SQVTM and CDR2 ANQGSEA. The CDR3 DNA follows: TGCAGCGTATTAGAAGATACGCAGTATTTT. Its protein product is CSVLEDTQYF.

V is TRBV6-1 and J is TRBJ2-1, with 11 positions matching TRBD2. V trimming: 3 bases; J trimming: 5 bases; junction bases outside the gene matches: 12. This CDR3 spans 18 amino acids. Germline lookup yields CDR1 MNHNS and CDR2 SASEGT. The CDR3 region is CASSDWLAGGRFHNEQFF. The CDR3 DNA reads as TGTGCCAGCAGTGATTGGCTAGCGGGGGGCCGCTTCCACAATGAGCAGTTCTTC.

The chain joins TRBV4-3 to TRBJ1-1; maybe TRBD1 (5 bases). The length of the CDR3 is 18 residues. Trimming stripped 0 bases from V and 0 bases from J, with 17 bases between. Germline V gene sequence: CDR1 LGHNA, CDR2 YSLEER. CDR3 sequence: CASSQDWGGTQMNTEAFF. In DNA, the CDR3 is TGCGCCAGCAGCCAAGATTGGGGGGGAACACAAATGAACACTGAAGCTTTCTTT.

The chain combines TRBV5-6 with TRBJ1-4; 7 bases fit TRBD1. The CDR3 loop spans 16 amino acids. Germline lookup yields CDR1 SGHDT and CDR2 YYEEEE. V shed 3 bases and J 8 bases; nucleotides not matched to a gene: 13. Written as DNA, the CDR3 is TGTGCCAGCAGCTCGGGACAGTCCCGGGCCCGAGAAAAACTGTTTTTT. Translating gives CASSSGQSRAREKLFF.

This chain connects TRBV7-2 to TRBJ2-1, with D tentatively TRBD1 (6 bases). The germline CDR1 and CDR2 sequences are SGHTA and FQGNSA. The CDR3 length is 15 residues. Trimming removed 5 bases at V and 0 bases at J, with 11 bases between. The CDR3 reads CASSGTGSSYNEQFF. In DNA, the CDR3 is TGTGCCAGCAGCGGAACAGGGAGCTCCTACAATGAGCAGTTCTTC. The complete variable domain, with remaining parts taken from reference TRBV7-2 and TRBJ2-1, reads GAGVSQSPSNKVTEKGKDVELRCDPISGHTALYWYRQSLGQGLEFLIYFQGNSAPDKSGLPSDRFSAERTGGSVSTLTIQRTQQEDSAVYLCASSGTGSSYNEQFFGPGTRLTVL.